Following are 24 T cell receptor beta chains from one sample sequenced in a study of blood T cell repertoires in COVID-19. The assay was immunoSEQ multiplex PCR, and TCRdb's table has in-frame clones only and misses some. The repertoire holds approximately 280,000 clones, with roughly 89% as singletons. The sequenced sample was PBMCs or T cells enriched from blood (not recorded which). All receptors come from an older woman who had recovered from COVID-19.

The gene calls are TRBV3-1 (or the pseudogene TRBV3-2) and TRBJ2-7; D is uncertain. V shed 1 base and J shed 4 bases, with 5 bases lying between them. Per germline, CDR1 LGHDT and CDR2 YNNKEL (reference sequence). This CDR3 has 12 amino acids. The DNA of the CDR3 is TGTGCCAGCAGCCAAGCTAGTTACGAGCAGTACTTC. Residues: CASSQASYEQYF.

This clone occurred a few times. The chain employs TRBV7-3 and TRBJ1-1, with D maybe TRBD1 (6 bases). Germline loops: CDR1 SGHTA, CDR2 FQGTGA. Trimming cost V 4 bases and J 0 bases, with 15 bases left between them. The CDR3 covers 16 residues. As DNA, the CDR3 is TGTGCCAGCAGCTCCCACGGGGGGGGCCTGAACACTGAAGCTTTCTTT. Translated: CASSSHGGGLNTEAFF.

The chain uses TRBV5-5 and TRBJ1-6, with D unclear. V was pared by 2 bases and J by 7 bases, with 16 bases between. Germline V CDR1 and CDR2: SGHKS, YYEKEE (reference sequence). The CDR3 spans 16 residues. The CDR3 coding sequence is TGTGCCAGCAGCTTTTCCCCCATTACCGGGAATTCACCCCTCCACTTT. Its translation is CASSFSPITGNSPLHF.

The chain couples TRBV10-2 to TRBJ1-6, with a possible D match to TRBD1 (5 bases). The germline CDR1 and CDR2 sequences are WSHSY and SAAADI. V dropped 3 bases and J dropped 7 bases, with 16 bases sitting between them. The CDR3 contains 16 residues. This CDR3 is CASSDGGATGNSPLHF. The DNA for the CDR3 is TGCGCCAGCAGTGATGGCGGGGCGACTGGAAATTCACCCCTCCACTTT.

The chain joins TRBV5-4 to TRBJ2-7, with TRBD2 identical over 9 bases. This CDR3 spans 15 amino acids. The germline gives CDR1 SGHNT, CDR2 YYREEE (reference sequence). Unmatched junction bases numbered 6, after V lost 2 bases and J lost 3 bases. CDR3 sequence reads: CASSFRERGDYEQYF. The DNA of the CDR3 is TGTGCCAGCAGCTTCCGTGAGCGGGGGGACTACGAGCAGTACTTC.

The CDR3 here is CASSVTLAGGRGEQYF. The CDR3 DNA is TGTGCCAGCAGCGTAACTCTAGCGGGAGGGCGTGGGGAGCAGTACTTC. V and J are TRBV9 and TRBJ2-7, with TRBD2 matching 12 bases. The V segment lost 1 base and the J segment 7 bases; nucleotides outside the gene matches: 9. The V gene's germline CDR1 is SGDLS and CDR2 YYNGEE. The CDR3 has 16 residues. The variable domain in full, with the rest retrieved from reference TRBV9 and TRBJ2-7, is DSGVTQTPKHLITATGQRVTLRCSPRSGDLSVYWYQQSLDQGLQFLIQYYNGEERAKGNILERFSAQQFPDLHSELNLSSLELGDSALYFCASSVTLAGGRGEQYFGPGTRLTVT.

This rearrangement joins TRBV5-4 to TRBJ1-2; no clear D. The V end lost 2 bases, the J end lost 0 bases, and 11 bases lay between the germline ends. This CDR3 contains 15 residues. CDR1 is SGHNT, CDR2 YYREEE, per germline (reference sequence). CDR3 sequence: CASSLGGSANYGYTF. Written as DNA, the CDR3 is TGTGCCAGCAGCTTAGGAGGCTCAGCTAACTATGGCTACACCTTC.

This chain connects TRBV27 to TRBJ2-3; weak D call: TRBD2 (6 bases). The CDR3 is 16 amino acids. V was clipped by 5 bases and J by 2 bases, with 17 bases between them. Germline V CDR1 and CDR2: MNHEY, SMNVEV (reference sequence). CDR3 DNA sequence: TGTGCCAGCAGTACAGCCGGCGGGGAAATCACAGATACGCAGTATTTT. This gives the protein CASSTAGGEITDTQYF.

J is TRBJ1-1 and V is TRBV7-9; D is ambiguous. Germline V gene lookup returns CDR1 SEHNR and CDR2 FQNEAQ (reference sequence). The length of the CDR3 is 11 residues. V lost 6 bases to trimming and J lost 6 bases, with 8 bases between them. The CDR3: CASRRESEAFF. The CDR3 nucleotides read TGTGCCAGCAGGAGAGAATCTGAAGCTTTCTTT.

This chain uses TRBV5-1 with TRBJ2-1; 11 bases are a match to TRBD2. The germline V gene has CDR1 SGHRS and CDR2 YFSETQ. The junction had 9 bases not matched to a gene; V was cut back by 2 bases and J by 14 bases. This CDR3 has 14 amino acids. The CDR3 reads CASSLGTSGLEEFF. In nucleotides, the CDR3 is TGCGCCAGCAGCTTAGGGACTAGCGGTTTGGAGGAGTTCTTC. The entire variable domain, with the rest obtained from reference TRBV5-1 and TRBJ2-1, is as follows: KAGVTQTPRYLIKTRGQQVTLSCSPISGHRSVSWYQQTPGQGLQFLFEYFSETQRNKGNFPGRFSGRQFSNSRSEMNVSTLELGDSALYLCASSLGTSGLEEFFGPGTRLTVL.

This chain uses TRBV7-8 with TRBJ2-7; no reliable D call. The CDR3 length is 12 residues. Trimming stripped 5 bases from V and 4 bases from J, with 9 bases between. CDR1 and CDR2 from the germline V gene are SGHVS and FQNEAQ. CDR3 loop: CASSPSRYEQYF. The DNA for the CDR3 is TGTGCCAGCAGCCCTTCCCGTTACGAGCAGTACTTC. Looking up the rest from reference TRBV7-8 and TRBJ2-7 gives the full variable domain: GAGVSQSPRYKVAKRGQDVALRCDPISGHVSLFWYQQALGQGPEFLTYFQNEAQLDKSGLPSDRFFAERPEGSVSTLKIQRTQQEDSAVYLCASSPSRYEQYFGPGTRLTVT.

The V call is TRBV9, the J call TRBJ2-6, with TRBD1 matching 10 bases. The CDR3 is 20 amino acids. Germline V gives CDR1 SGDLS, CDR2 YYNGEE. The V gene end was trimmed by 0 bases and the J gene end by 0 bases; junction bases not matched to a gene: 9. In DNA form, the CDR3 reads TGTGCCAGCAGCGTAGCTAAGGGACAGGGGACGTTCTCTGGGGCCAACGTCCTGACTTTC. Its protein is CASSVAKGQGTFSGANVLTF.

V usage is TRBV2 and J usage is TRBJ1-1; D is unresolved. V lost 8 bases, J lost 1 base, and 11 bases lay in between. The germline CDR1 and CDR2 sequences are SNHLY and FYNNEI. The length of the CDR3 is 13 residues. CDR3: CASGRDRNTEAFF. CDR3 in DNA: TGTGCCAGCGGCCGGGATCGGAACACTGAAGCTTTCTTT.

The gene calls are TRBV7-3 and TRBJ2-1; TRBD2 matches 11 bases. Germline V CDR1 and CDR2: SGHTA, FQGTGA. The CDR3 totals 15 residues. The trim removed 3 bases at V and 2 bases at J, leaving 0 bases unmatched. This CDR3 reads CASSLTSGAYNEQFF. CDR3 DNA sequence: TGTGCCAGCAGCTTGACTAGCGGGGCCTACAATGAGCAGTTCTTC.

J is TRBJ2-3 and V is TRBV19; TRBD2 agrees at 7 bases. Germline loops: CDR1 LNHDA, CDR2 SQIVND (reference sequence). The CDR3 contains 13 residues. The junction had 3 bases not matched to a gene; V was cut back by 9 bases and J by 0 bases. The CDR3 bases are TGTGCCAGCCGGGGGGTAAGCACAGATACGCAGTATTTT. Protein product: CASRGVSTDTQYF.

This clone was found once. The V call is TRBV15, the J call TRBJ1-2; 8 nucleotides align to TRBD1. CDR1 and CDR2 (germline): LNHNV, YYDKDF (reference sequence). The CDR3 covers 14 residues. J lost 7 bases, V lost 0 bases, and 4 bases had no gene match. The CDR3 loop reads CATSREDRVSGYTF. CDR3 nucleotides: TGTGCCACCAGCAGAGAGGACAGGGTTTCTGGCTACACCTTC. The full variable domain, rest sourced from reference TRBV15 and TRBJ1-2, is DAMVIQNPRYQVTQFGKPVTLSCSQTLNHNVMYWYQQKSSQAPKLLFHYYDKDFNNEADTPDNFQSRRPNTSFCFLDIRSPGLGDTAMYLCATSREDRVSGYTFGSGTRLTVV.

The V and J genes are TRBV18 and TRBJ1-3; D uncertain. This CDR3 region has 16 residues. Germline CDR1 and CDR2: KGHSH and LQKENI. The ends were cut back, 0 bases at V and 0 bases at J, with 9 bases in the middle. The CDR3 loop reads CASSPPGSYSGNTIYF. Here the CDR3 DNA reads TGTGCCAGCTCACCACCGGGCAGTTACTCTGGAAACACCATATATTTT.

V gene TRBV5-1 combines with J gene TRBJ1-6, with TRBD1 matching 9 bases. V was clipped by 4 bases and J by 8 bases; unmatched bases: 10. The CDR3 loop spans 16 amino acids. The V gene's germline CDR1 is SGHRS and CDR2 YFSETQ. The DNA for the CDR3 is TGCGCCAGCAGCCCGACGGACAGGGGTTATGATTCACCCCTCCACTTT. This sequence encodes CASSPTDRGYDSPLHF.

V is TRBV6-1 and J is TRBJ1-2; no definite D call. The CDR3 contains 12 residues. V lost 3 bases and J 6 bases, leaving 8 bases between the germline ends. Looked up from germline, CDR1 is MNHNS and CDR2 is SASEGT. In DNA, the CDR3 is TGTGCCAGCAGTGACCAGGCTAATGGCTACACCTTC. As protein: CASSDQANGYTF.

This clone was seen only a few times. The chain combines TRBV18 with TRBJ1-5, with 8 bases that match TRBD1. This CDR3 has 16 residues. The germline CDR1 and CDR2 sequences are KGHSH and LQKENI. V dropped 3 bases and J dropped 7; count of bases not matched to a gene: 11. CDR3 sequence: CASSPTPGQGGQPQHF. In nucleotides, the CDR3 is TGTGCCAGCTCACCCACCCCAGGACAGGGAGGCCAGCCCCAGCATTTT.

This clone was recorded only once. The V and J genes are TRBV12-3 or TRBV12-4 and TRBJ1-1; possibly TRBD1 for D (6 bases). V was trimmed by 5 bases and J by 8 bases, leaving 15 bases between them. This CDR3 has 13 amino acids. DNA for the CDR3: TGTGCCAGCAGTCGCCTTACAGGGCTAGAAGCTTTCTTT. Its protein product is CASSRLTGLEAFF.

V gene TRBV10-3 combines with J gene TRBJ2-7, with a possible D match to TRBD2 (7 bases). Trimming removed 7 bases from V and 0 bases from J, with 13 bases in between. The length of the CDR3 is 14 residues. Germline assignment: CDR1 ENHRY and CDR2 SYGVKD. For the CDR3, the DNA is TGTGCCATCAACGGGGGGACACTCTCCTACGAGCAGTACTTC. Amino acid sequence: CAINGGTLSYEQYF.

The chain joins TRBV5-1 to TRBJ2-2; D call uncertain. V dropped 0 bases and J dropped 7 bases, with 4 bases sitting between them. The CDR3 sequence is 12 residues long. Germline assignment: CDR1 SGHRS and CDR2 YFSETQ. The CDR3 loop is CASSLGLGELFF. CDR3 sequence (DNA): TGCGCCAGCAGCTTGGGACTCGGGGAGCTGTTTTTT. Filled out from reference TRBV5-1 and TRBJ2-2, the complete variable domain reads KAGVTQTPRYLIKTRGQQVTLSCSPISGHRSVSWYQQTPGQGLQFLFEYFSETQRNKGNFPGRFSGRQFSNSRSEMNVSTLELGDSALYLCASSLGLGELFFGEGSRLTVL.

The genes are TRBV4-2 and TRBJ2-7; 16 nucleotides line up with TRBD2. The CDR3 has 17 amino acids. J lost 5 bases, V lost 4 bases, and 8 bases had no gene match. Germline-derived CDR1 and CDR2 are LGHNA and YNFKEQ. The DNA for the CDR3 is TGTGCCAGCAGCCCAGGGACTAGCGGGGGGGTCGGCAACGAGCAGTACTTC. It is translated as CASSPGTSGGVGNEQYF.